The T cell receptor (beta chain) described here comes from a study of blood T cells in healthy people across ages. With a J-beta primer mix and a sample-barcoded 5' primer, a second PCR ran roughly 6 to 11 cycles. TCRdb used MiXCR to reprocess the 5' RACE reads, holding one entry per CDR3 protein. There are around 1,000,000 distinct CDR3 sequences in the sample; under 30% occur only once, and about 0.72% lies in the top ten. This clonotype came up a few times. The V gene's germline CDR1 is KGHDR and CDR2 SFDVKD. This CDR3 is 14 amino acids long. The V and J ends lost 9 bases and 1 base, in that order; junction bases with no gene match: 4. The study drew donors from healthy Caucasian individuals in Russia aged about 6 to 95. These sequences were also reported in another study, on T cells of mothers and their children. That source notes: Related mother-child pairs showed slightly higher but non-significant overlap than unrelated pairs.

V is TRBV24-1 and J is TRBJ2-1, with 8 bases identical to TRBD2. The receptor comes from a girl aged 2 to 9 in good health. The material sequenced was blood. CDR3 residues: CATEGLGSYNEQFF. In DNA form, the CDR3 reads TGTGCCACCGAGGGACTAGGGTCCTACAATGAGCAGTTCTTC.